These T cell receptor beta chains were read from a single sample in a study of shared clonotypes between healthy human individuals. The repertoire was sequenced with immunoSEQ multiplex PCR; TCRdb's copy has only in-frame clones and lacks some. The sample has about 1,800,000 clones, approximately 94% seen once. Sequenced input: naive CD8+ T cells sorted from blood. All receptors derive from a man in his late teens or twenties in good health. The CDR3 runs from the conserved cysteine through the conserved F or W. The D gene is left open where the match is weak. Clone size, where shown, is once, few, many, or a class for clones that have expanded.

>18|TRBJ2-5|.|TRBV4-2|TRBD2
TGTGCCAGCAGCCAAGATCGATCGGGGGGGCCGACACAAGAGACCCAGTACTTC
CASSQDRSGGPTQETQYF
>14|TRBJ1-1|.|TRBV6-5|.
TGTGCCAGCAGTTACGGGGCGATAAACACTGAAGCTTTCTTT
CASSYGAINTEAFF
>13|TRBJ2-7|.|TRBV7-2|.
TGTGCCAGCAGCTTAGAGACACCCTACGAGCAGTACTTC
CASSLETPYEQYF
>13|TRBJ2-7|.|TRBV29-1|.
TGCAGCGTTGAAGATGGAGAGGAGTACGAGCAGTACTTC
CSVEDGEEYEQYF
>17|TRBJ1-2|.|TRBV6-1|TRBD1
TGTGCCAGCAGTGAACCTCAGGGGGCCGGTATTGGGTATGGCTACACCTTC
CASSEPQGAGIGYGYTF
>13|TRBJ2-7|.|TRBV15|.
TGTGCCACCAGGGCGCTTGGATTATACGAGCAGTACTTC
CATRALGLYEQYF
>18|TRBJ2-4|once|TRBV6-1|.
TGTGCCAGCAGTGAAGCGCTTCGTCGGCTTGGGGCTAAAAACATTCAGTACTTC
CASSEALRRLGAKNIQYF
>14|TRBJ1-5|once|TRBV6-1|.
TGTGCCAGCATGACAGTGGGTAGCAATCAGCCCCAGCATTTT
CASMTVGSNQPQHF
>15|TRBJ2-2|once|TRBV5-4|TRBD1
TGTGCCAGCAGCCTACCGGGACAGGGTGCCGGGGAGCTGTTTTTT
CASSLPGQGAGELFF
>20|TRBJ1-1|.|TRBV4-1|TRBD1
TGCGCCAGCAGCCAAGATCTGGTCTTGGGACAGGGAATTATGAACACTGAAGCTTTCTTT
CASSQDLVLGQGIMNTEAFF
>15|TRBJ1-6|.|TRBV6-6|TRBD1
TGTGCCAGCAGTCCCGGGGGGACAGGTCCTTCACCCCTCCACTTT
CASSPGGTGPSPLHF
>15|TRBJ2-7|.|TRBV29-1|.
TGCAGCGTTGAAGGAGGGACTCCGGGGGGCGACGAGCAGTACTTC
CSVEGGTPGGDEQYF
>13|TRBJ1-1|.|TRBV19|.
TGTGCCAGTAGTATCCAGGGCGGCACTGAAGCTTTCTTT
CASSIQGGTEAFF
>17|TRBJ1-2|.|TRBV29-1|.
TGCAGCGTTGAAGACCAACAACGGGACATACAGAACTATGGCTACACCTTC
CSVEDQQRDIQNYGYTF
>16|TRBJ2-1|.|TRBV6-5|.
TGTGCCAGCAGTTCGGGAAGCTCTGTTTCCTACAATGAGCAGTTCTTC
CASSSGSSVSYNEQFF
>13|TRBJ2-7|.|TRBV28|.
TGTGCCAGCACCCTCCTAGACGGATACGAGCAGTACTTC
CASTLLDGYEQYF
>16|TRBJ2-1|once|TRBV7-9|TRBD2
TGTGCCAGCAGCTTACTAGCGGGGTTCTCATCCGATGAGCAGTTCTTC
CASSLLAGFSSDEQFF
>13|TRBJ1-4|.|TRBV7-9|.
TGTGCCAGCAGCTTCCAAGGGGACGAAAAACTGTTTTTT
CASSFQGDEKLFF
>16|TRBJ2-1|.|TRBV4-3|TRBD1
TGCGCCAGCAGCCAAGATCCCGGACAGGGAGGCAATGAGCAGTTCTTC
CASSQDPGQGGNEQFF
>16|TRBJ1-1|.|TRBV27|.
TGTGCCAGCAGTTCCCTAGGTGAGGGGCCGAACACTGAAGCTTTCTTT
CASSSLGEGPNTEAFF
>13|TRBJ2-7|.|TRBV27|.
TGTGCCAGCAGTCAGGGTGGACCCTACGAGCAGTACTTC
CASSQGGPYEQYF
>17|TRBJ2-5|.|TRBV5-3|TRBD1
TGTGCCAGAAGCTTGCAGGTCACAGGGGGTACGGGAGAGACCCAGTACTTC
CARSLQVTGGTGETQYF
>13|TRBJ1-2|.|TRBV2|.
TGTGCCAGCAGTCCTGGGGCTAACTATGGCTACACCTTC
CASSPGANYGYTF
>23|TRBJ1-5|.|TRBV21-1|.
TGTGCCAGCAGCAAAGTAAAGAGGATTCCTAAGCTCCGGGACAGGGAGAGTAATCAGCCCCAGCATTTT
CASSKVKRIPKLRDRESNQPQHF
>13|TRBJ2-3|.|TRBV5-6|.
TGTGCCAGCAGCTTTGGGTCCGAGAATACGCAGTATTTT
CASSFGSENTQYF
>14|TRBJ2-7|.|TRBV7-2|.
TGTGCCAGCAGCTTAGAACAGGGAGCTTTAGTGCAGTACTTC
CASSLEQGALVQYF
>12|TRBJ1-1|.|TRBV29-1|.
TGCAGCGTCGACGGGGCTGACCCTGAAGCTTTCTTT
CSVDGADPEAFF
>14|TRBJ2-5|.|TRBV11-2|.
TGTGCCAGCAGTTCCCTCGGGTCCCAAGAGACCCAGTACTTC
CASSSLGSQETQYF
>13|TRBJ2-1|.|TRBV5-8|.
TGTGCCAGCAGTTTAGACGGATACAATGAGCAGTTCTTC
CASSLDGYNEQFF
>12|TRBJ1-5|.|TRBV27|.
TGTGCCAGCCGAACAGGGAATCAGCCCCAGCATTTT
CASRTGNQPQHF
>14|TRBJ1-1|few|TRBV5-6|.
TGTGCCAGCAGCTTGGGGGGAGCGAACACTGAAGCTTTCTTT
CASSLGGANTEAFF